These 27 T cell receptor beta chains were sequenced from one sample in a study of Ad26.COV2.S vaccination and SARS-CoV-2 variants. Some clones are missing from TCRdb's copy, which holds only in-frame ones; the method was immunoSEQ multiplex PCR. The top ten clones hold approximately 3.7% of a sample with 400,000 or so clones, 75% to 90% of them seen once. Specified treatment: around 19 received Ad26.COV2.S at low or high dose, single or two shots; about 5 received placebo; per-sample allocation not given. Specimens were obtained on day 63 following the first vaccine or placebo injection. The sample in question was peripheral blood, obtained in a trial of Ad26.COV2.S vaccine versus placebo. The receptors stem from a person aged 18 to 65 who received the Ad26.COV2.S COVID-19 vaccine or a placebo.

This clone showed up just a few times. The rearrangement links TRBV3-1 (or the pseudogene TRBV3-2) to TRBJ2-7, with 7 bases fitting TRBD1. The CDR3 loop spans 17 amino acids. V lost 0 bases, J lost 3 bases, and 11 bases stayed unmatched. Per germline, CDR1 LGHDT and CDR2 YNNKEL (reference sequence). CDR3: CASSQDVDRGGGYEQYF. CDR3 DNA sequence: TGTGCCAGCAGCCAAGATGTAGATCGAGGGGGCGGCTACGAGCAGTACTTC.

This clone was seen only once. The CDR3 DNA sequence: TGTGCCAGCAGCCAGGTAGCGGGATCTAGCACAGATACGCAGTATTTT. Amino acids: CASSQVAGSSTDTQYF. The gene calls are TRBV5-6 and TRBJ2-3; 8 bases are shared with TRBD2. The CDR3 runs to 16 residues. With V trimmed by 4 bases and J by 0 bases, 7 bases remained unmatched. The germline CDR1 and CDR2 sequences are SGHDT and YYEEEE.

The chain links TRBV11-2 to TRBJ1-5; the D is unclear. The CDR3 length is 15 residues. V lost 0 bases and J 7 bases, leaving 13 bases between the germline ends. Germline values: CDR1 SGHAT, CDR2 FQNNGV. Here the CDR3 reads CASSLDSGNRQPQHF. CDR3 DNA sequence: TGTGCCAGCAGCTTAGATTCGGGAAATCGACAGCCCCAGCATTTT.

The chain has TRBV4-1 and TRBJ1-2; D is perhaps TRBD1 (5 bases). Germline CDR1 is MGHRA and CDR2 is YSYEKL. V was pared by 3 bases and J by 11 bases, with 19 bases between. This CDR3 has 14 residues. CDR3 residues: CASSQSGTGPRYTF. The CDR3 nucleotides are TGCGCCAGCAGCCAGAGTGGGACGGGGCCTCGGTACACCTTC.

The chain uses TRBV5-1 and TRBJ1-4; possible D gene TRBD1, 6 bases. Germline V gene lookup returns CDR1 SGHRS and CDR2 YFSETQ. Trimming cost V 3 bases and J 7 bases, with 13 bases left between them. CDR3 length equals 14 residues. For the CDR3, the DNA is TGCGCCAGCAGCTCCGGGACACGACGTGAAAAACTGTTTTTT. Amino acid sequence: CASSSGTRREKLFF. The complete variable domain, with remaining parts taken from reference TRBV5-1 and TRBJ1-4, reads KAGVTQTPRYLIKTRGQQVTLSCSPISGHRSVSWYQQTPGQGLQFLFEYFSETQRNKGNFPGRFSGRQFSNSRSEMNVSTLELGDSALYLCASSSGTRREKLFFGSGTQLSVL.

The rearrangement uses TRBV21-1 and TRBJ1-2; the DNA was not compared with TRBD1, the D call given in the table. TRBV21-1 corresponds to a pseudogene. The CDR3 has 17 amino acids. The CDR3 bases are TGTGCCAGCAGCATCCCCCGAGGACAGGGGCCTGTCTATGGCTACACCTTC. Protein: CASSIPRGQGPVYGYTF.

The V and J genes are TRBV10-3 and TRBJ1-5; 9 nucleotides line up with TRBD1. CDR1 is ENHRY, CDR2 SYGVKD, per germline. After removal of 10 bases from V and 3 bases from J, the junction contained 10 bases not matched to a gene. The CDR3 totals 15 residues. The CDR3 region is CATKRDREINQPQHF. CDR3 coding DNA: TGTGCCACCAAGAGGGACAGGGAAATCAATCAGCCCCAGCATTTT.

The rearrangement joins TRBV12-5 to TRBJ1-1; TRBD1 agrees at 10 bases. This CDR3 is 17 amino acids long. Germline-derived CDR1 and CDR2 are LGHNT and FRNRAP. V lost 1 base and J lost 1; bases outside the gene matches: 6. CDR3 nucleotides: TGTGCTAGTGGTTTGGACGGACAGGGGGTAAGGAACACTGAAGCTTTCTTT. It encodes CASGLDGQGVRNTEAFF.

V is TRBV30 and J is TRBJ2-2; no firm D call. Germline values: CDR1 GTSNPN, CDR2 SVGIG (reference sequence). This CDR3 contains 16 residues. V was trimmed by 0 bases and J by 0 bases, leaving 11 bases between them. The CDR3 bases are TGTGCCTGGAGTGTGGTAGTTGCCCCGAACACCGGGGAGCTGTTTTTT. Protein: CAWSVVVAPNTGELFF.

The CDR3 protein is CASSEFFNSPLHF. CDR3 nucleotides: TGTGCCAGCAGTGAATTTTTTAACTCACCCCTCCACTTT. The rearrangement uses TRBV25-1 and TRBJ1-6, with D hard to call. The CDR3 contains 13 residues. Looked up from germline, CDR1 is MGHDK and CDR2 is SYGVNS. V was pared by 1 base and J by 10 bases, with 8 bases between. The full variable domain, rest sourced from reference TRBV25-1 and TRBJ1-6, is EADIYQTPRYLVIGTGKKITLECSQTMGHDKMYWYQQDPGMELHLIHYSYGVNSTEKGDLSSESTVSRIRTEHFPLTLESARPSHTSQYLCASSEFFNSPLHFGNGTRLTVT.

The chain couples TRBV18 to TRBJ2-1; 8 nucleotides line up with TRBD2. The CDR3 length is 17 residues. Germline CDR1 and CDR2: KGHSH and LQKENI. V dropped 0 bases and J dropped 1; count of bases not matched to a gene: 5. This CDR3 is CASSPPKSGGSYNEQFF. The CDR3, as DNA: TGTGCCAGCTCACCACCGAAAAGCGGGGGATCCTACAATGAGCAGTTCTTC.

This clone has more than one count but fewer than ten. The chain has TRBV5-1 and TRBJ2-3; D may correspond to TRBD1 or TRBD2 (6 bases each). The CDR3 runs to 15 residues. V lost 7 bases, J lost 2 bases, and 17 bases lay in between. Germline-derived CDR1 and CDR2 are SGHRS and YFSETQ. CDR3 bases: TGCGCCAGCGCTCCCAAGGGGGGCCCCACAGATACGCAGTATTTT. It specifies CASAPKGGPTDTQYF.

The genes are TRBV9 and TRBJ2-2; D remains unclear. Per germline, CDR1 SGDLS and CDR2 YYNGEE. Trimming removed 0 bases from V and 0 bases from J, with 6 bases in between. The CDR3 sequence is 15 residues long. The CDR3 sequence is CASSVGATNTGELFF. CDR3 DNA sequence: TGTGCCAGCAGCGTAGGCGCGACGAACACCGGGGAGCTGTTTTTT.

This clone was seen only a few times. V and J are TRBV19 and TRBJ1-6; TRBD1 agrees at 7 bases. Germline-derived CDR1 and CDR2 are LNHDA and SQIVND (reference sequence). Trimming at V came to 7 bases and at J to 7 bases, leaving 10 bases not matched to a gene. This CDR3 comprises 15 residues. The CDR3 loop reads CASNHRDRKNSPLHF. The CDR3 coding sequence is TGTGCCAGTAATCACCGGGACAGAAAGAATTCACCCCTCCACTTT.

The chain carries TRBV18 and TRBJ1-1; tentative D call: TRBD1 (5 bases). Trimming left V 6 bases short and J 2 bases short, with 10 bases between. Germline CDR1 KGHSH, CDR2 LQKENI. The CDR3 has 13 residues. CDR3 DNA: TGTGCCAGCTCCCTGCAGGGAAACACTGAAGCTTTCTTT. Amino acid sequence: CASSLQGNTEAFF.

This clone was counted a single time. V gene TRBV5-1 combines with J gene TRBJ2-3; 7 bases agree with TRBD2. The length of the CDR3 is 18 residues. V lost 1 base, J lost 1 base, and 12 bases stayed unmatched. The germline CDR1 and CDR2 sequences are SGHRS and YFSETQ. The CDR3 DNA reads TGCGCCAGCAGCTTGACCCCTTTTAGGAGCGGGGGCACAGATACGCAGTATTTT. Translated, it gives CASSLTPFRSGGTDTQYF.

The chain links TRBV28 to TRBJ1-6; 10 bases line up with TRBD1. Germline loops: CDR1 MDHEN, CDR2 SYDVKM. The CDR3 consists of 15 residues. The trim removed 4 bases at V and 9 bases at J, leaving 6 bases unmatched. The CDR3 loop reads CASSSPGTGVSPLHF. CDR3 bases: TGTGCCAGCAGTTCACCTGGGACAGGGGTTTCACCCCTCCACTTT. Full variable domain (remainder filled in from reference TRBV28 and TRBJ1-6): DVKVTQSSRYLVKRTGEKVFLECVQDMDHENMFWYRQDPGLGLRLIYFSYDVKMKEKGDIPEGYSVSREKKERFSLILESASTNQTSMYLCASSSPGTGVSPLHFGNGTRLTVT.

This clone was seen a handful of times. The chain uses TRBV29-1 and TRBJ1-2; 7 bases are shared with TRBD1. This CDR3 has 14 amino acids. Looked up from germline, CDR1 is SQVTM and CDR2 is ANQGSEA. Trimming at V came to 3 bases and at J to 7 bases, leaving 11 bases not matched to a gene. The CDR3 loop is CSVDSDRATSGYTF. The DNA of the CDR3 is TGCAGCGTTGATTCCGACAGGGCGACTTCTGGCTACACCTTC.

V is TRBV11-2 and J is TRBJ2-3, with D possibly being TRBD2 (7 bases). Trimming removed 1 base at V and 3 bases at J, with 11 bases between. The length of the CDR3 is 15 residues. Germline V gene data show CDR1 as SGHAT and CDR2 as FQNNGV. The CDR3 sequence: CASSLAGGVTDTQYF. DNA for the CDR3: TGTGCCAGCAGCTTAGCGGGGGGCGTTACAGATACGCAGTATTTT.

The rearrangement joins TRBV11-2 to TRBJ2-2; D gene uncertain. V was clipped by 7 bases and J by 1 base, with 13 bases between them. CDR1 is SGHAT and CDR2 is FQNNGV in the germline V gene. The CDR3 covers 15 residues. As DNA, the CDR3 is TGTGCCAGCACCCGAACCTTGGAGAACACCGGGGAGCTGTTTTTT. It encodes CASTRTLENTGELFF.

The chain employs TRBV5-6 and TRBJ1-2; 7 bases fit TRBD1. V was pared by 0 bases and J by 8 bases, with 7 bases of the junction left unmatched. Per the germline V gene, CDR1 is SGHDT and CDR2 is YYEEEE. CDR3 length equals 14 residues. For the CDR3, the DNA is TGTGCCAGCAGCTTGGCAGACAGGGTCCGAGGCTACACCTTC. It translates to CASSLADRVRGYTF.

The V gene is TRBV5-5, the J gene TRBJ1-5, with D unresolved. Trimming pared 5 bases from V and 1 base from J, leaving 13 bases between. Germline values: CDR1 SGHKS, CDR2 YYEKEE (reference sequence). The CDR3 runs 15 residues. CDR3 residues: CASSLFQASNQPQHF. The CDR3 DNA sequence: TGTGCCAGCAGTTTATTCCAGGCGAGCAATCAGCCCCAGCATTTT.

The chain joins TRBV11-3 to TRBJ2-1; 9 positions match TRBD1. The CDR3 has 14 amino acids. Germline V gives CDR1 SGHNT, CDR2 YENEEA. The V and J ends lost 5 bases and 7 bases, in that order; junction bases with no gene match: 6. As DNA, the CDR3 is TGTGCCAGCAGCCCCACGACAGGGGGAAATGAGCAGTTCTTC. Amino acids: CASSPTTGGNEQFF.

The V and J genes are TRBV30 and TRBJ2-3; TRBD2 might be the D (6 bases). Trimming left V 1 base short and J 7 bases short, with 18 bases between. The CDR3 spans 15 residues. The germline V gene encodes CDR1 GTSNPN and CDR2 SVGIG (reference sequence). The CDR3 nucleotides are TGTGCCTGGAGTGCCCGAGGCCGACTAGGGAATACGCAGTATTTT. As protein: CAWSARGRLGNTQYF.

V and J are TRBV7-2 and TRBJ2-5; 13 positions agree with TRBD2. This CDR3 has 18 amino acids. J was trimmed by 0 bases and V by 1 base; bases with no gene match: 5. The germline V gene encodes CDR1 SGHTA and CDR2 FQGNSA. DNA of the CDR3: TGTGCCAGCAGCTTAGTATTCGGACTAGCGGGGGACCAAGAGACCCAGTACTTC. Translation: CASSLVFGLAGDQETQYF.

This sequence joins TRBV4-1 and TRBJ2-1, with TRBD2 matching 9 bases. The germline CDR1 and CDR2 sequences are MGHRA and YSYEKL. The J segment lost 7 bases and the V segment lost 1 base, leaving 11 bases of the junction unmatched. This CDR3 spans 17 amino acids. CDR3 coding DNA: TGCGCCAGCAGCCAAGGACACAGCGGGGGGAGCGCGAATGAGCAGTTCTTC. Its translation: CASSQGHSGGSANEQFF.

The rearrangement uses TRBV11-2 and TRBJ1-1; D ambiguous. CDR3 size: 14 residues. Germline CDR1 and CDR2: SGHAT and FQNNGV. V was cut by 7 bases and J by 0 bases, with 12 bases left in between. CDR3 residues: CASTPGGLNTEAFF. For the CDR3, the DNA is TGTGCCAGCACCCCCGGCGGGTTGAACACTGAAGCTTTCTTT.